This T cell receptor beta chain originates from a study of PD-1 blockade in classical Hodgkin lymphoma. Sequencing used immunoSEQ multiplex PCR; TCRdb keeps in-frame clones, though not all of them. The data show 30,000 to 35,000 clones, with 75% to 95% seen just once and 0.2% to 0.3% held by the top ten. Relapses following autologous stem cell transplantation were seen in all patients, with brentuximab vedotin exposure varying. Thawed PBMCs were the source of CD4+ T cells, purified by magnetic negative selection. The V segment lost 2 bases and the J segment 4 bases; nucleotides outside the gene matches: 9. Germline assignment: CDR1 SGHTA and CDR2 FQGNSA. The CDR3 totals 17 residues.

Sequenced material: CD4+ T cells from blood, taken at baseline. This clonotype was sampled from a human donor with classical Hodgkin lymphoma. The chain joins TRBV7-2 to TRBJ1-5, with 9 positions matching TRBD1. The CDR3 nucleotides are TGTGCCAGCAGCTTAAATCGGTGGGGACAGGGTAATCAGCCCCAGCATTTT. Protein sequence: CASSLNRWGQGNQPQHF.